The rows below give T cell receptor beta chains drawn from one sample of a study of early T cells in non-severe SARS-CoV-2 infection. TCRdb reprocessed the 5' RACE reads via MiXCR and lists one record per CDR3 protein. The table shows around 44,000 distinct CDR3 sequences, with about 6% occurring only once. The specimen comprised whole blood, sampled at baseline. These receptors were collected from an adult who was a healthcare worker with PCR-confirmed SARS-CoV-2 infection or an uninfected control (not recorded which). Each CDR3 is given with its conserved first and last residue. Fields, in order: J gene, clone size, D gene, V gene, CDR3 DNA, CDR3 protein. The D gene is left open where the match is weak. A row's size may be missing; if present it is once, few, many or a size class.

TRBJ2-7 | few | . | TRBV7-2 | TGTGCCAGCAGCTTATCGCAGGGTAGCTCCTACGAGCAGTACTTC | CASSLSQGSSYEQYF
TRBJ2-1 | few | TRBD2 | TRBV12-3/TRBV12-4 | TGTGCCAGCATTCAGCGCGGACTAGCGATTTACAATGAGCAGTTCTTC | CASIQRGLAIYNEQFF
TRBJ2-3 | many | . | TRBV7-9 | TGTGCCAGCAGCTTAGCGTTGGCGACAGATACGCAGTATTTT | CASSLALATDTQYF
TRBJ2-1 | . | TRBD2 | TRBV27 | TGTGCCAGCAGTCGGCCGGGACTAGGAAATGAGCAGTTCTTC | CASSRPGLGNEQFF
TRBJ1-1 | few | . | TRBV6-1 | TGTGCCAGCAGTGACCCCACGCTAAAAGCTTTCTTT | CASSDPTLKAFF
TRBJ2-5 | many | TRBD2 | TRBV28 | TGTGCCAGCAGTTTCAGCGGGAGGATTTGGAAGACCCAGTACTTC | CASSFSGRIWKTQYF
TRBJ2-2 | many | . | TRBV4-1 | TGCGCCAGCAGCCATCCCAATTCGGAGCTGTTTTTT | CASSHPNSELFF
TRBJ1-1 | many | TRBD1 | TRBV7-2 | TGTGCCAGCAGCCGCGACAGGGTTAGTCCTGAAGCTTTCTTT | CASSRDRVSPEAFF
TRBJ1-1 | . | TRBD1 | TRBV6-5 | TGTGCCAGCATAGGGACAGGATCTGAAGCTTTCTTT | CASIGTGSEAFF
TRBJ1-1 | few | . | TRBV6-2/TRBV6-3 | TGTGCCAGCACCGAGAAGGGGATCGGAGCTTTCTTT | CASTEKGIGAFF
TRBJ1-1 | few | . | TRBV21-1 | TGTGCCAGCAGCAATTCGGGAGACAGGGATAGGACTGAAGCTTTCTTT | CASSNSGDRDRTEAFF
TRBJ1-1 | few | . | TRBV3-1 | TGTGCCAGCAGCCAAGGGTACAGTAACACTGAAGCTTTCTTT | CASSQGYSNTEAFF
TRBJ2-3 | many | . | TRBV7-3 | TGTGCCAGCTCCCTGGGTTTAGGCACAGATACGCAGTATTTT | CASSLGLGTDTQYF
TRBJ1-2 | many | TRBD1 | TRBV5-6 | TGTGCCAGCAGCACACCCGGGACAGGGGATTATGGCTACACCTTC | CASSTPGTGDYGYTF
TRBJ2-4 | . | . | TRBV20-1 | TGCAGTGCTAGAGAAAGGGAATACATTCAGTACTTC | CSAREREYIQYF
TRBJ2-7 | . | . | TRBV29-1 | TGCAGCGTTGAAAGGTCCTACGAGCAGTACTTC | CSVERSYEQYF
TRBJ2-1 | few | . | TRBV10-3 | TGTGCCATCAGTGCCCCATCAGGGGGGAGGGATGAGCAGTTCTTC | CAISAPSGGRDEQFF
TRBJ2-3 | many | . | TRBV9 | TGTGCCAGCAGCGTAGGTAGCCTGAGCACAGATACGCAGTATTTT | CASSVGSLSTDTQYF
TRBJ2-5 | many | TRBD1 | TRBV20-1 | TGCAGTGCAACCCAGACAGGGAAAGAGACCCAGTACTTC | CSATQTGKETQYF
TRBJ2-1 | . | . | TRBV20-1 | TGCAGTGCCGTGGGTAGTGGTTACAATGAGCAGTTCTTC | CSAVGSGYNEQFF
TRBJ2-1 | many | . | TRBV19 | TGTGCCAGTAGTATGAGGGAAGGAGGGGCCCTCTACAATGAGCAGTTCTTC | CASSMREGGALYNEQFF
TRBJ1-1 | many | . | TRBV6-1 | TGTGCCAGCAGTGCGTCTCTCGGGGTCACTGAAGCTTTCTTT | CASSASLGVTEAFF
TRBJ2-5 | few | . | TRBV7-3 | TGTGCCAGCAGCTCCGACGGGGCCGAAGAGACCCAGTACTTC | CASSSDGAEETQYF
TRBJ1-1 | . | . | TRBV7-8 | TGTGCCAGCAGCCCCTCAGTCACTGTGAACACTGAAGCTTTCTTT | CASSPSVTVNTEAFF
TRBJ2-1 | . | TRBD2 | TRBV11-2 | TGTGCCAGCAAAAAATCCTTTAGCGGGAGAAGGAATGAGCAGTTCTTC | CASKKSFSGRRNEQFF
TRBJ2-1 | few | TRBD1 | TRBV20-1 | TGCAGTGCTAAAAGGGGGCTTTACAATGAGCAGTTCTTC | CSAKRGLYNEQFF
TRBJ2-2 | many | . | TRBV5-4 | TGTGCCAGCAGCCCGGTCGAAAGCGGGAACACCGGGGAGCTGTTTTTT | CASSPVESGNTGELFF
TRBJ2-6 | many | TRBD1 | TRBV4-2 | TGTGCCAGCAGCCTCCGGGACAGCGATGGCTCTGGGGCCAACGTCCTGACTTTC | CASSLRDSDGSGANVLTF
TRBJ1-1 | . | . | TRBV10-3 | TGTGCCATCAGTGACGGGGGGCTGAACACTGAAGCTTTCTTT | CAISDGGLNTEAFF
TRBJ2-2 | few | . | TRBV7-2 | TGTGCCAGCAGCACCGACGGAGTGAACACCGGGGAGCTGTTTTTT | CASSTDGVNTGELFF
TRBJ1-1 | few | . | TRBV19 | TGTGCCAGTAGTATAGAAGGTAACACTGAAGCTTTCTTT | CASSIEGNTEAFF
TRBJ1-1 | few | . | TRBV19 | TGTGCCAGTAGTATTGGGAGGGCTGAAGCTTTCTTT | CASSIGRAEAFF
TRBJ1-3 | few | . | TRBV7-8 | TGTGCCAGCAGCTTATCTTGGATTTTGGGGGCTCGTCGCGGGAGCACCATATATTTT | CASSLSWILGARRGSTIYF
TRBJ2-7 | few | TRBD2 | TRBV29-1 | TGCAGCGCCATGACTAGCGGGGACTCCTACGAGCAGTACTTC | CSAMTSGDSYEQYF
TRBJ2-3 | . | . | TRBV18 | TGTGCCAGCTCACTCGCCGATACAGATACGCAGTATTTT | CASSLADTDTQYF
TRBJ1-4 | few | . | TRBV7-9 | TGTGCCAGCAGCTTAGGGTTTACTAATGAAAAACTGTTTTTT | CASSLGFTNEKLFF
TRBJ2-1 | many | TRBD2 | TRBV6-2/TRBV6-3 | TGTGCCAGCAGTCCTATTCCGGGACTAGCGGGAGGACCCTACAATGAGCAGTTCTTC | CASSPIPGLAGGPYNEQFF
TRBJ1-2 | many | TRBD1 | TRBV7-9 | TGTGCCAGCAGCTCCCGACAGGGGATCAACTATGGCTACACCTTC | CASSSRQGINYGYTF
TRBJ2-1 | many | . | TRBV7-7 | TGTGCTAGCAGCCCCCGCCCCCAAGGGGATGAGCAGTTCTTC | CASSPRPQGDEQFF
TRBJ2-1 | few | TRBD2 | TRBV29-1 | TGCAGCGTCCGCCACGGGACTAGCGGTTACAATGAGCAGTTCTTC | CSVRHGTSGYNEQFF
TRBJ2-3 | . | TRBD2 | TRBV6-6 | TGTGCCAGCAGTTTGAGCGGGGGGGCGATAGATACGCAGTATTTT | CASSLSGGAIDTQYF
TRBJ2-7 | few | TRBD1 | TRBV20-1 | TGCAGTACGGGACAGGCCTACGAGCAGTACTTC | CSTGQAYEQYF
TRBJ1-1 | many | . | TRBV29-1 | TGCAGCGTAGCCACAGTGAACACTGAAGCTTTCTTT | CSVATVNTEAFF
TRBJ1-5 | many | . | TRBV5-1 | TGCGCCAGCAGCCTGGCGGGGGAAGGGTATCAGCCCCAGCATTTT | CASSLAGEGYQPQHF
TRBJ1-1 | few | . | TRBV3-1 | TGTGCCAGCACCTTAGGCCGGGCCACAAAAGAAGCTTTCTTT | CASTLGRATKEAFF
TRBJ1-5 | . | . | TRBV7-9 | TGTGCCAGCAGCTTAGGAGCGACAGCCTATAGCAATCAGCCCCAGCATTTT | CASSLGATAYSNQPQHF
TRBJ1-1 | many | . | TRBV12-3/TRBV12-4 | TGTGCCAGCAGTTTGGAGAACACTGAAGCTTTCTTT | CASSLENTEAFF
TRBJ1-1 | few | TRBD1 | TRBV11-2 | TGTGCCAGCAGCAGCCCGGACAGGGGGTTCGCTGAAGCTTTCTTT | CASSSPDRGFAEAFF
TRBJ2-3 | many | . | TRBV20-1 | TGCAGTGCTAGAGAGGAGCGGAAGCGCTTCACAGATACGCAGTATTTT | CSAREERKRFTDTQYF
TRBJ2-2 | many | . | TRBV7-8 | TGTGCCAGCAGTTCCATCGGGGAGCTGTTTTTT | CASSSIGELFF
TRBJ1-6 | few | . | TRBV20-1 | TGCAGTGCTTTCCTCGGACTCCCCAATTCACCCCTCCACTTT | CSAFLGLPNSPLHF
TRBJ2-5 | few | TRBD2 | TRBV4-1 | TGCGCCAGCAGCGAGATGCCCAGCGGGGGGATGGAGACCCAGTACTTC | CASSEMPSGGMETQYF
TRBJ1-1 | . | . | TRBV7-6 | TGTGCCAGCAGCTTAGACATCTTGAGGGAAGGGGAAGCTTTCTTT | CASSLDILREGEAFF
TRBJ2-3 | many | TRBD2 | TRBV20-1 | TGCAGTGCATGGGACCCGGGACTAGCGGGAGAGGGGGGCACAGATACGCAGTATTTT | CSAWDPGLAGEGGTDTQYF
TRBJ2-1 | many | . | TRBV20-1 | TGCAGTGCTAGAGATCCCGGAAGAGAGCAGTTCTTC | CSARDPGREQFF
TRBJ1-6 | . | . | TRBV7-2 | TGTGCCAGCAGCTTTCAGAGCTCCTATAATTCACCCCTCCACTTT | CASSFQSSYNSPLHF
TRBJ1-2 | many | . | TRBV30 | TGTGCCTGGAGTCGGGGGGATGGCTACACCTTC | CAWSRGDGYTF